This T cell receptor beta chain was sequenced during a study of cytomegalovirus exposure and HLA in healthy donors. The PCR had 60 Vbeta and 13 Jbeta primers. TCRdb's table, derived via immunoSEQ multiplex PCR, lists solely in-frame clones and lacks some. The repertoire has 150,000 to 200,000 clones, about four fifths of them found once; the top ten carry approximately 5.4%. CDR1 and CDR2 from the germline V gene are SGHDT and YYEEEE. The CDR3 contains 17 residues. The junction had 8 bases not matched to a gene; V was cut back by 4 bases and J by 0 bases. A word on this clone: Its antigen is unidentified.

Study-wide points: A previous analysis found most TCR beta V segments productive roughly 90% or roughly 30% of the time. Across donors, most TCRs were seen rarely, yet some public ones were widespread. Among the CMV-associated chains, a few were confirmed in vitro as specific for CMV antigens. Reports credit the classifier with highly specific, highly sensitive diagnosis of cytomegalovirus status.

The gene calls are TRBV5-6 and TRBJ2-7; TRBD2 aligns across 12 bases. The receptor's source is a woman aged 25 to 39 in good health and CMV-seropositive. The sample comprised PBMCs. CDR3 DNA sequence: TGTGCCAGCAGCCTAAGCCGACTAGCGGGGGTCTCCTACGAGCAGTACTTC. Translating it yields CASSLSRLAGVSYEQYF.